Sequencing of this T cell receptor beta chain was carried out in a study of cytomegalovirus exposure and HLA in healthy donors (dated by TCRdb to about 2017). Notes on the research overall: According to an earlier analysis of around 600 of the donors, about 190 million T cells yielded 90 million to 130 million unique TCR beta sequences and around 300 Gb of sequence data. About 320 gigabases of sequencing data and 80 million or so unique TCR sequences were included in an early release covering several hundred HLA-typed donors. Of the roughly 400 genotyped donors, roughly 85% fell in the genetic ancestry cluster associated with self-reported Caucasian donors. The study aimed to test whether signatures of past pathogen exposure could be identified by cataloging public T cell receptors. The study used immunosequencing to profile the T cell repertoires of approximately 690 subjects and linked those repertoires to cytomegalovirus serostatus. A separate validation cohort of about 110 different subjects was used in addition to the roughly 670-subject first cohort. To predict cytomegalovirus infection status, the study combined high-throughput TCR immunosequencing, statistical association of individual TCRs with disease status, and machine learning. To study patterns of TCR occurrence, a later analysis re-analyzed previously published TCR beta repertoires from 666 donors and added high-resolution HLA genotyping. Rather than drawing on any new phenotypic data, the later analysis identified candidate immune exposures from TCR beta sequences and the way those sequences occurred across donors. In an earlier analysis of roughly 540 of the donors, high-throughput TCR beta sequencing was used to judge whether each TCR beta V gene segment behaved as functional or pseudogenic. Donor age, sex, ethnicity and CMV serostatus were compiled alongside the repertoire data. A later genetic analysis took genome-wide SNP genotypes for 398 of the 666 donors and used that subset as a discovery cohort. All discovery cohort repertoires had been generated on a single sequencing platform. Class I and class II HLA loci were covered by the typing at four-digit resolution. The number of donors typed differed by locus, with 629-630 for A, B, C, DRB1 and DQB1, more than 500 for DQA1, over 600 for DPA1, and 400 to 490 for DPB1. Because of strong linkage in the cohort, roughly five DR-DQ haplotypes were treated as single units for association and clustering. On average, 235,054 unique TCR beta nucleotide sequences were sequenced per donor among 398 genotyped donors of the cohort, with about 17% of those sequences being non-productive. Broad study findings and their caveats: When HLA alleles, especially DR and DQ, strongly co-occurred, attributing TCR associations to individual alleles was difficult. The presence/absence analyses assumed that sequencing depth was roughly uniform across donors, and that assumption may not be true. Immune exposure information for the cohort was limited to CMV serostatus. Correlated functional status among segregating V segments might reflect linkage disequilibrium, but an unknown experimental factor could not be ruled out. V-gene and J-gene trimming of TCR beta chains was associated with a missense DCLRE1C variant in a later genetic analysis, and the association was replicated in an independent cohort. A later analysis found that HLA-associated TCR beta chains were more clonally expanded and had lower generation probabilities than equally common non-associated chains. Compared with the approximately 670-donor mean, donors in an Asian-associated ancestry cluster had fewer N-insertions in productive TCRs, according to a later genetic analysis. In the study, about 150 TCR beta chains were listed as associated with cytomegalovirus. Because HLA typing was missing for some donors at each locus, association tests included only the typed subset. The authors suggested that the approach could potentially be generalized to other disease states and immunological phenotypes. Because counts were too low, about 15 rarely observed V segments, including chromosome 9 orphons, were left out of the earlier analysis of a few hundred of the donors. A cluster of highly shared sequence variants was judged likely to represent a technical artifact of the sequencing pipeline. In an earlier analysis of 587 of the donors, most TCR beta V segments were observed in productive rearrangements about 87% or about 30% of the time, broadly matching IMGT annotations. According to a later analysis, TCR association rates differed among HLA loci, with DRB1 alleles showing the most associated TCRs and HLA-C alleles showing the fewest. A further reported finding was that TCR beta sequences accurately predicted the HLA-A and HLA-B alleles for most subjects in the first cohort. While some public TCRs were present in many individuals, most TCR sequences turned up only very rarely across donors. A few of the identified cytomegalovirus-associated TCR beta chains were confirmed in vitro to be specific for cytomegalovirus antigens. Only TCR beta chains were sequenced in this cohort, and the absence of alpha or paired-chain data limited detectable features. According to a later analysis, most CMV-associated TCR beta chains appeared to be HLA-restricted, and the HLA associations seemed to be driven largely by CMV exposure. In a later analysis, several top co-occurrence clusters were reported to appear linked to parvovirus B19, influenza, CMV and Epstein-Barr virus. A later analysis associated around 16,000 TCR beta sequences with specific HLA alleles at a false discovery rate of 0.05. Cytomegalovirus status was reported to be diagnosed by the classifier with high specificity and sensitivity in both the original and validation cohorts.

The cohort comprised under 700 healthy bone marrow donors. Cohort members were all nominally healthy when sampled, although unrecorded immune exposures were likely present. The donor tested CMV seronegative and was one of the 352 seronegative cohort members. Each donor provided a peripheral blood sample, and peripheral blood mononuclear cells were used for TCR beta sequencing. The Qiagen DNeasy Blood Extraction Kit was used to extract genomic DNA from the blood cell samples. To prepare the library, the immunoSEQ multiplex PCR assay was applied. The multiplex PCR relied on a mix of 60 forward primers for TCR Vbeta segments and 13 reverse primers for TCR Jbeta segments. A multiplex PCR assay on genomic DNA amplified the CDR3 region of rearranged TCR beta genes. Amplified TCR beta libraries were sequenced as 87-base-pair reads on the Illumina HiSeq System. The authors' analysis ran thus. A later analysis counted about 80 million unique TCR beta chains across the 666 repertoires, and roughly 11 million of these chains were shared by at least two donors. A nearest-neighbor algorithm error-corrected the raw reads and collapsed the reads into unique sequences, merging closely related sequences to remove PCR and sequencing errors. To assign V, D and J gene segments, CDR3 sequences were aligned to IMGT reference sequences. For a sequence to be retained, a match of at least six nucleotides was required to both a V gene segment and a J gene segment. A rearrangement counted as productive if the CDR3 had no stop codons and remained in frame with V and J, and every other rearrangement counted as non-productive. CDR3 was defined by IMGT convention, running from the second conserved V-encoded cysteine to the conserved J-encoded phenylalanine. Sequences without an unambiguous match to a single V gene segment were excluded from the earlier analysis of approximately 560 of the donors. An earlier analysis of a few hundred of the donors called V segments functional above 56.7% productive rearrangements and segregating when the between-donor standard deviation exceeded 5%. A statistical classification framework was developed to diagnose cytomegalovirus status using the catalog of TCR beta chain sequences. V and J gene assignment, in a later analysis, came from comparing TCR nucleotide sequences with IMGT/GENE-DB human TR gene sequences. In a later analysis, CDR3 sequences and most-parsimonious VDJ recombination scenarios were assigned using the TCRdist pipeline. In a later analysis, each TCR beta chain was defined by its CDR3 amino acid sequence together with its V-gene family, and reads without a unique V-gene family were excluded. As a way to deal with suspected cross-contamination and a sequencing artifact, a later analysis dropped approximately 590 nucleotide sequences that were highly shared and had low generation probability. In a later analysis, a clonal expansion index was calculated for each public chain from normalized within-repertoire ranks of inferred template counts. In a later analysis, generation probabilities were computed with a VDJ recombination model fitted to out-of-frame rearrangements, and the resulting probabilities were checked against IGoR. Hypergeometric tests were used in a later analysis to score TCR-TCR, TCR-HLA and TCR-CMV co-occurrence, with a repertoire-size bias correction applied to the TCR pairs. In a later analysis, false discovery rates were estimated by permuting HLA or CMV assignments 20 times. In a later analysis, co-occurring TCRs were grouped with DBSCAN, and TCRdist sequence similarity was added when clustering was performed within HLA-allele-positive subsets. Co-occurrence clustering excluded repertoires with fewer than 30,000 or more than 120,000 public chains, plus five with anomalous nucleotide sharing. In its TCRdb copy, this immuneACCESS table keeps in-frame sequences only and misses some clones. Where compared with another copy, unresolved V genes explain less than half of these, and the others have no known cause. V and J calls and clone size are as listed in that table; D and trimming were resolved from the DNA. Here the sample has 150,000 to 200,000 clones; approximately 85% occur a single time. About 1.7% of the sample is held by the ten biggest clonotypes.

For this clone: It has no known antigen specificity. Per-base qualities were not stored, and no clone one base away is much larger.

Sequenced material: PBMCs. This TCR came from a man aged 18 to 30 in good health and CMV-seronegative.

The sequence in DNA is TGCGCCAGCAGCCCCAAGTTCTCCGGGACAGGGAGCTCCTACAATGAGCAGTTCTTC. The encoded protein is CASSPKFSGTGSSYNEQFF. Rearrangement joined TRBV4-3 to TRBJ2-1; TRBD1 fits 9 bases in the junction. The germline V gene yields LGHNA for CDR1 and YSLEER for CDR2. V has 4 bases trimmed and J has 0 bases trimmed; junction bases matching no gene number 13. Reading from cysteine to phenylalanine, the CDR3 counts 19 amino acids. The read is trimmed to its CDR3 DNA, 57 bases read in frame from base 1.